One and the same sample provided the 6 T cell receptor beta chains below, sequenced in a study of T cell changes during pregnancy in multiple sclerosis. Only in-frame clones appear in the TCRdb table, and some are missing; sequencing was by immunoSEQ multiplex PCR. The sample consists of approximately 22,000 clones, over 80% of them appearing once. The sequencing here drew on CD8+ T cells from peripheral blood mononuclear cells, taken in the third trimester of pregnancy. These receptors were collected from a female donor with multiple sclerosis, enrolled in a pregnancy study.

The CDR3 sequence: CASILHGGGRETQYF. The CDR3 region has the DNA TGTGCCAGCATCCTACACGGGGGAGGGAGAGAGACCCAGTACTTC. The rearrangement links TRBV7-2 to TRBJ2-5; 7 bases align to TRBD2. Unmatched junction bases numbered 12, after V lost 7 bases and J lost 4 bases. The CDR3 loop spans 15 amino acids. The germline gives CDR1 SGHTA, CDR2 FQGNSA.

V gene TRBV7-6 combines with J gene TRBJ1-1; the D gene is possibly TRBD1 (5 bases). V lost 1 base and J 3 bases, leaving 15 bases between the germline ends. CDR1 is SGHVS, CDR2 FNYEAQ, per germline. The CDR3 sequence is 16 residues long. This CDR3 is CASSLEFGRADTEAFF. In DNA, the CDR3 is TGTGCCAGCAGCTTAGAGTTTGGCAGGGCGGACACTGAAGCTTTCTTT.

The chain employs TRBV28 and TRBJ2-2, with 8 bases lining up with TRBD1. J lost 2 bases, V lost 6 bases, and 5 bases had no gene match. The CDR3 runs 15 residues. Germline V gene sequence: CDR1 MDHEN, CDR2 SYDVKM. The CDR3 is CASRAGTGNTGELFF. The CDR3 DNA reads as TGTGCCAGCAGAGCCGGGACAGGAAACACCGGGGAGCTGTTTTTT.

This rearrangement joins TRBV7-3 to TRBJ1-1; TRBD1 agrees at 9 bases. The trim removed 3 bases at V and 6 bases at J, leaving 2 bases unmatched. The CDR3 has 13 amino acids. The germline gives CDR1 SGHTA, CDR2 FQGTGA. CDR3 nucleotides: TGTGCCAGCAGCTTCGACAGGGGGGCTGAAGCTTTCTTT. Its translation is CASSFDRGAEAFF.

In nucleotides, the CDR3 is TGTGCCAGCAGTGAGTTTACTAGCGGGGGCACAGATACGCAGTATTTT. Translation gives CASSEFTSGGTDTQYF. This chain connects TRBV6-4 to TRBJ2-3, with 10 bases matching TRBD2. CDR1 is MRHNA, CDR2 SNTAGT, per germline. Unmatched junction bases numbered 4, after V lost 3 bases and J lost 1 base. CDR3 length: 16 residues.

The chain joins TRBV10-3 to TRBJ1-1, with 8 bases matching TRBD1. CDR1 and CDR2 (germline): ENHRY, SYGVKD. V trimming: 6 bases; J trimming: 4 bases; junction bases outside the gene matches: 4. The CDR3 has 13 residues. CDR3 nucleotide sequence: TGTGCCATCAGAGACACAGGGGGCACTGAAGCTTTCTTT. Its translation: CAIRDTGGTEAFF.